This T cell receptor beta chain is from a study of neurological immune-mediated disorders. The CDR3 contains 13 residues. The V gene's germline CDR1 is SGHTA and CDR2 FQGNSA. The output of every sequencing run, over 190 million TCR-beta sequences, came from 15-18 subjects. TCRdb re-called the 5' RACE reads through MiXCR, storing one row per CDR3 protein. The repertoire has tens of thousands of distinct CDR3 sequences, 15% to 20% of them found once; the top ten carry roughly 15%. The table lists this clonotype with a few counts. A read error may account for a junction end that differs from germline. The rearrangement links TRBV7-2 to TRBJ2-3; D gene unclear. The origin of this receptor is a middle-aged woman in good health. Sequences were obtained from PBMCs. The CDR3 region is CANSLAGTDTQYF. The CDR3 bases are TGTGCCAACAGCTTAGCTGGGACAGATACGCAGTATTTT.